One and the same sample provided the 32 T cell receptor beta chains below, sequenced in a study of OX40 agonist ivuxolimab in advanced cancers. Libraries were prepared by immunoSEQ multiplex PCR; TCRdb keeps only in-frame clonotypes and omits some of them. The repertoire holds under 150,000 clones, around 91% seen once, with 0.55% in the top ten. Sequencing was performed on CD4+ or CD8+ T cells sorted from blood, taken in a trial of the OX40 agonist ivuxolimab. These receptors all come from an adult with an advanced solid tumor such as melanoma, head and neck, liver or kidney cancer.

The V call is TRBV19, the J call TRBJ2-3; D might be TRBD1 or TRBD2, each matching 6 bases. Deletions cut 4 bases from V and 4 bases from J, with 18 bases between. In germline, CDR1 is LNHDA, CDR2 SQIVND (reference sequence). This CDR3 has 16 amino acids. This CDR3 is CASSTLQGLYADTQYF. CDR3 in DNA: TGTGCCAGTAGTACCTTACAGGGACTTTATGCAGATACGCAGTATTTT.

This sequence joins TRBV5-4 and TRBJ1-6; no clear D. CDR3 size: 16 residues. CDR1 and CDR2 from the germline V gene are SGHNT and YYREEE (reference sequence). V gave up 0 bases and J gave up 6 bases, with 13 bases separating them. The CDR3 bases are TGTGCCAGCAGCTTGGGTGGACGGATCTCTAATTCACCCCTCCACTTT. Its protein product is CASSLGGRISNSPLHF.

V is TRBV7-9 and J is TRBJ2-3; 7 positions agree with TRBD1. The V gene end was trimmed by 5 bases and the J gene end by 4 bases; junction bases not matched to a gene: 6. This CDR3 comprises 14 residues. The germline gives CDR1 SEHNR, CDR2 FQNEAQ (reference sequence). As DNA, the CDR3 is TGTGCCAGCAGCAGACAGGGTCTGGCAGATACGCAGTATTTT. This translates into CASSRQGLADTQYF. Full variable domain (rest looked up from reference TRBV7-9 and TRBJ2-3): DTGVSQNPRHKITKRGQNVTFRCDPISEHNRLYWYRQTLGQGPEFLTYFQNEAQLEKSRLLSDRFSAERPKGSFSTLEIQRTEQGDSAMYLCASSRQGLADTQYFGPGTRLTVL.

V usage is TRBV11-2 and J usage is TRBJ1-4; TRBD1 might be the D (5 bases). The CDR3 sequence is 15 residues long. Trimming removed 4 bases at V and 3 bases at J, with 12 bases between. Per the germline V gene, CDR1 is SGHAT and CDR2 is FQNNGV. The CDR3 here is CASSSLGHSNEKLFF. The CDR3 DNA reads TGTGCCAGCAGCTCACTCGGACACTCTAATGAAAAACTGTTTTTT.

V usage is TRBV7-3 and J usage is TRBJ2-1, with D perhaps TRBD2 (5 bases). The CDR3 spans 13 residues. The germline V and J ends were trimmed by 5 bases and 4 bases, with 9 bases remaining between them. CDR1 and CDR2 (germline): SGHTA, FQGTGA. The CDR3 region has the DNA TGTGCCAGCAGCCCCCGGAGGTACAATGAGCAGTTCTTC. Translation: CASSPRRYNEQFF.

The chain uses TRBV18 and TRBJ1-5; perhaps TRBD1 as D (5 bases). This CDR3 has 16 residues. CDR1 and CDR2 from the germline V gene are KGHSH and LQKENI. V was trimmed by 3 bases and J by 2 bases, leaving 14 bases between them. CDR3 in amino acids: CASSPPGEGGNQPQHF. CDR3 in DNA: TGTGCCAGCTCACCTCCGGGGGAAGGGGGCAATCAGCCCCAGCATTTT. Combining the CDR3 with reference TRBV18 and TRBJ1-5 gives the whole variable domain NAGVMQNPRHLVRRRGQEARLRCSPMKGHSHVYWYRQLPEEGLKFMVYLQKENIIDESGMPKERFSAEFPKEGPSILRIQQVVRGDSAAYFCASSPPGEGGNQPQHFGDGTRLSIL.

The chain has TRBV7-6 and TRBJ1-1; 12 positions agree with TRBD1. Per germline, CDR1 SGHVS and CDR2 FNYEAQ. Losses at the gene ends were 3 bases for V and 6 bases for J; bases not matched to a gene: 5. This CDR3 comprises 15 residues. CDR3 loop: CASSLGTGGRAEAFF. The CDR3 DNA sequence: TGTGCCAGCAGCTTGGGGACAGGGGGCCGAGCTGAAGCTTTCTTT.

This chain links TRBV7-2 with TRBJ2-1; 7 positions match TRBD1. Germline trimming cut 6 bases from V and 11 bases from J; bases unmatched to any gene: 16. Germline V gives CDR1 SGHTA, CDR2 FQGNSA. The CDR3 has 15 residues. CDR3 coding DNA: TGTGCCAGCAGTCCGTCCGGGACAGAGAGTTATAAGCAGTTCTTC. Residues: CASSPSGTESYKQFF. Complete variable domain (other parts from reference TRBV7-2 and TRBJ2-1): GAGVSQSPSNKVTEKGKDVELRCDPISGHTALYWYRQSLGQGLEFLIYFQGNSAPDKSGLPSDRFSAERTGGSVSTLTIQRTQQEDSAVYLCASSPSGTESYKQFFGPGTRLTVL.

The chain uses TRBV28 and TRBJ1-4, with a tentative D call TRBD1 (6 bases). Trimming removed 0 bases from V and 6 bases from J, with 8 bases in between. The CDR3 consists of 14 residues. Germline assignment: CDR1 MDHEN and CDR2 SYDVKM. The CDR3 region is CASSLWTGDEKLFF. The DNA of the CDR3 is TGTGCCAGCAGTTTATGGACAGGCGATGAAAAACTGTTTTTT.

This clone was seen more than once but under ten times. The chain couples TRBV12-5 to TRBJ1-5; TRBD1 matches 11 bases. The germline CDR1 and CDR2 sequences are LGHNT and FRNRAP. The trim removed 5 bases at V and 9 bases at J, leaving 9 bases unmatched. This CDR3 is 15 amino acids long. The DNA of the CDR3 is TGTGCTAGTGGTACACCGGGACAGGGGGAGGTGCCCCAGCATTTT. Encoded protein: CASGTPGQGEVPQHF.

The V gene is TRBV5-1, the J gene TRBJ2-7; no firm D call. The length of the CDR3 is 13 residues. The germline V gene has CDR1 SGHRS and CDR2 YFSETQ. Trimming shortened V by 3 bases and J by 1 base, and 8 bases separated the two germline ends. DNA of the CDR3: TGCGCCAGCAGCTCGGACGGTTCCTACGAGCAGTACTTC. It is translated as CASSSDGSYEQYF.

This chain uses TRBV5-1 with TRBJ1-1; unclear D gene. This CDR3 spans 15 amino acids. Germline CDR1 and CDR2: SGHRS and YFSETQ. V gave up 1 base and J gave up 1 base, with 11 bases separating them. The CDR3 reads CASSLRPGGNTEAFF. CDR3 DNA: TGCGCCAGCAGCTTGAGGCCAGGAGGGAACACTGAAGCTTTCTTT. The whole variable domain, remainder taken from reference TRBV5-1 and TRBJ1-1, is KAGVTQTPRYLIKTRGQQVTLSCSPISGHRSVSWYQQTPGQGLQFLFEYFSETQRNKGNFPGRFSGRQFSNSRSEMNVSTLELGDSALYLCASSLRPGGNTEAFFGQGTRLTVV.

The CDR3: CASSRWEGQPQHF. The CDR3 bases are TGTGCCAGCAGCCGCTGGGAGGGTCAGCCCCAGCATTTT. The V call is TRBV7-2, the J call TRBJ1-5; no firm D call. This CDR3 is built from 13 residues. Trimming pared 5 bases from V and 6 bases from J, leaving 11 bases between. From germline, CDR1 is SGHTA and CDR2 FQGNSA.

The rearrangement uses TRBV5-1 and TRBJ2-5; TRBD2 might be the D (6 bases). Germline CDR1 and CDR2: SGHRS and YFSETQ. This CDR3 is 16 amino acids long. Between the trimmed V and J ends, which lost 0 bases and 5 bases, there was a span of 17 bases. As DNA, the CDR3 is TGCGCCAGCAGCTTGGCCTTACTAGCCGGCCGGGAGACCCAGTACTTC. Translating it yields CASSLALLAGRETQYF.

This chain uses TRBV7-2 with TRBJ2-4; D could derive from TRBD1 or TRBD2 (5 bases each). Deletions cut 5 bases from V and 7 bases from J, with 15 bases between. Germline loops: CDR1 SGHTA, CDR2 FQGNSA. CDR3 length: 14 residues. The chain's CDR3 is CASSPHSGPNIQYF. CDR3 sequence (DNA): TGTGCCAGCAGCCCCCACTCGGGGCCTAACATTCAGTACTTC.

CDR3 sequence reads: CASSPTDGNEQFF. The CDR3 DNA reads as TGTGCCAGCAGCCCGACAGACGGGAATGAGCAGTTCTTC. This rearrangement joins TRBV6-6 to TRBJ2-1; D might be TRBD1 (5 bases). Germline CDR1 is MNHNY and CDR2 is SVGAGI (reference sequence). CDR3 length: 13 residues. Deletions cut 6 bases from V and 7 bases from J, with 13 bases between.

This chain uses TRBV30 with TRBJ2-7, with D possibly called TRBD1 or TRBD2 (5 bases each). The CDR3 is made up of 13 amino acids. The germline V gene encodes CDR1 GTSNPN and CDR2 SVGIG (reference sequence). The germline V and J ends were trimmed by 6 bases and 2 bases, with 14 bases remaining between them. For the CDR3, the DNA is TGTGCCTGCAACCCTGGGGGAGCCTACGAGCAGTACTTC. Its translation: CACNPGGAYEQYF.

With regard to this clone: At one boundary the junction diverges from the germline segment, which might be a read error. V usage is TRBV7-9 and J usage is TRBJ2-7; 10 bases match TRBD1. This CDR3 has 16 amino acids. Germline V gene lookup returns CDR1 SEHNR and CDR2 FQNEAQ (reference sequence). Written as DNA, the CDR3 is TGTGCCAGCAGCTTAATCCCGACCGGACAGGGGGTGAATTTGGACTTC. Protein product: CASSLIPTGQGVNLDF.

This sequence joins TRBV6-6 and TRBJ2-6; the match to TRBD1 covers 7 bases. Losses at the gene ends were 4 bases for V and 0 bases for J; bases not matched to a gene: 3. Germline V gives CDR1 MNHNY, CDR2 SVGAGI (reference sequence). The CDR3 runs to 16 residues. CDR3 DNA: TGTGCCAGCAGTTCGGGACAGCACTCTGGGGCCAACGTCCTGACTTTC. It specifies CASSSGQHSGANVLTF.

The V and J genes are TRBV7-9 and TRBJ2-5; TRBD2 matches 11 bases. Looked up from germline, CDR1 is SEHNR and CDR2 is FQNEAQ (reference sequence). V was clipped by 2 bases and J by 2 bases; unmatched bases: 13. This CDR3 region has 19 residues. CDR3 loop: CASSLSVGLAGGSQETQYF. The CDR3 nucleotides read TGTGCCAGCAGCTTATCTGTTGGGCTAGCGGGGGGCTCACAAGAGACCCAGTACTTC. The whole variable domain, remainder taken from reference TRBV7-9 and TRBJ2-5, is DTGVSQNPRHKITKRGQNVTFRCDPISEHNRLYWYRQTLGQGPEFLTYFQNEAQLEKSRLLSDRFSAERPKGSFSTLEIQRTEQGDSAMYLCASSLSVGLAGGSQETQYFGPGTRLLVL.

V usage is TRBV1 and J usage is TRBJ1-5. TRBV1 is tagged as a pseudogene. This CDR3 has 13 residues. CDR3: CTSLSGPNQPQHF. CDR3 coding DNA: TGCACCAGCCTAAGCGGTCCCAATCAGCCCCAGCATTTT.

CDR3: CASSLLALRALHF. In nucleotides, the CDR3 is TGTGCCAGCAGTTTATTGGCCCTCCGGGCCCTCCACTTT. V usage is TRBV28 and J usage is TRBJ1-6; D is unresolved. Trimming removed 1 base at V and 14 bases at J, with 12 bases between. Germline lookup yields CDR1 MDHEN and CDR2 SYDVKM. The CDR3 sequence is 13 residues long.

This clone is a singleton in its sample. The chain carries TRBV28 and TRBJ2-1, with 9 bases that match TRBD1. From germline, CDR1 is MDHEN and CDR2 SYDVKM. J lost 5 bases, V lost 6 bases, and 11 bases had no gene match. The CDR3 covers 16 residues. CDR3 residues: CASRPPGTGPHNEQFF. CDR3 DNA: TGTGCCAGCAGACCCCCCGGGACAGGGCCCCACAATGAGCAGTTCTTC.

The CDR3 bases are TGTGCCAGCAGCTGGCGGGGGTTGGGTGAGCAGTACTTC. Translated, it gives CASSWRGLGEQYF. The V and J genes are TRBV5-6 and TRBJ2-7; 7 bases fit TRBD2. Germline values: CDR1 SGHDT, CDR2 YYEEEE. The CDR3 totals 13 residues. V lost 3 bases and J lost 7; bases outside the gene matches: 7.

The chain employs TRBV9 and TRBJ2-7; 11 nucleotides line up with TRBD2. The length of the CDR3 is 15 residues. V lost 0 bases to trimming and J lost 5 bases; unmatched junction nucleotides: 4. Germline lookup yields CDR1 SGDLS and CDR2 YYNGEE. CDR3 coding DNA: TGTGCCAGCAGCGTAGGACTAGCGGGGACTAACGAGCAGTACTTC. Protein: CASSVGLAGTNEQYF.

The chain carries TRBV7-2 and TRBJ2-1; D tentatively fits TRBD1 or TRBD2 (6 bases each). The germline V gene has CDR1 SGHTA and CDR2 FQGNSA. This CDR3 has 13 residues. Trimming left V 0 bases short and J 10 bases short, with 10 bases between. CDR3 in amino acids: CASSLAGGYEQFF. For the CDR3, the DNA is TGTGCCAGCAGCTTAGCCGGGGGCTACGAGCAGTTCTTC.

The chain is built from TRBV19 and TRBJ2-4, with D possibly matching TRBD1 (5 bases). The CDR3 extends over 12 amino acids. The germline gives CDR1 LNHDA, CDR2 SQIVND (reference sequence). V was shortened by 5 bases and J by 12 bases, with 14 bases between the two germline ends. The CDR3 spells CASSSQGRDQYF. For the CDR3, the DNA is TGTGCCAGTAGTTCGCAAGGCAGGGATCAGTACTTC.

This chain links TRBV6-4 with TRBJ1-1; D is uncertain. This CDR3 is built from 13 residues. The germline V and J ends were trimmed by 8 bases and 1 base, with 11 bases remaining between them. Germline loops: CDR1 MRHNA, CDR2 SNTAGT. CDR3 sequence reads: CASALETNTEAFF. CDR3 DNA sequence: TGTGCCAGCGCCCTGGAGACGAACACTGAAGCTTTCTTT.

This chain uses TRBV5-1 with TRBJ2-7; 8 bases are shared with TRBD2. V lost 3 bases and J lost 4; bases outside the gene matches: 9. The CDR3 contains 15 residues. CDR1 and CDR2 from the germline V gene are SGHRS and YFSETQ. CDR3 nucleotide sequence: TGCGCCAGCAGCTCTCCAAATAGCGGGGTTTACGAGCAGTACTTC. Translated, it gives CASSSPNSGVYEQYF. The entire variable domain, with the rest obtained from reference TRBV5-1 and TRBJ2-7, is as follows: KAGVTQTPRYLIKTRGQQVTLSCSPISGHRSVSWYQQTPGQGLQFLFEYFSETQRNKGNFPGRFSGRQFSNSRSEMNVSTLELGDSALYLCASSSPNSGVYEQYFGPGTRLTVT.

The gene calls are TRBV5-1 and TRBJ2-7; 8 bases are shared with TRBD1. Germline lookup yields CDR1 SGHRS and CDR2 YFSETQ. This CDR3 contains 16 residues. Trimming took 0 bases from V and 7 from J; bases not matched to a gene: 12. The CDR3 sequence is CASSLAGTGLSGEQYF. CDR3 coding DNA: TGCGCCAGCAGCTTGGCCGGGACAGGCCTCTCGGGAGAGCAGTACTTC.

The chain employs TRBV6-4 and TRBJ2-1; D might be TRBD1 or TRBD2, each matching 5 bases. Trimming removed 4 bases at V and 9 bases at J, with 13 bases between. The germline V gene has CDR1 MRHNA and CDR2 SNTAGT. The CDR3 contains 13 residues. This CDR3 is CASSANHGGEQFF. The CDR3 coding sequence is TGTGCCAGCAGTGCGAACCATGGGGGTGAGCAGTTCTTC.

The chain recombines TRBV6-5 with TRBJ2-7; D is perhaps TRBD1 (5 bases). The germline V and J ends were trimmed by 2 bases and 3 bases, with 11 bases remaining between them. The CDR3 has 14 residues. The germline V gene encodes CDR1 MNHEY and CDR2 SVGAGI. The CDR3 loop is CASSYRSQDYEQYF. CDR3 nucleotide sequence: TGTGCCAGCAGTTACCGGTCACAGGACTACGAGCAGTACTTC.